The 20 T cell receptor beta chains reported below all come from one sample, sequenced in a study of shared clonotypes between healthy human individuals. The method was immunoSEQ multiplex PCR; TCRdb's version includes in-frame clones alone and lacks a portion of them. Seen here are around 2.1 million clones, roughly 91% observed once, and the top ten hold 1.5% to 2%. It was CD45RO-negative cells, positively selected for CCR7, that made up naive CD8 cells, with terminally differentiated effector memory CD45RA+ cells excluded. The specimen sequenced was naive CD8+ T cells from PBMCs. The receptor source for this set is a man aged 18 to 30 in good health. Some clones in this sample may be carry-over from other donors' samples.

The chain couples TRBV7-9 to TRBJ2-2, with no clear D. Germline CDR1 and CDR2: SEHNR and FQNEAQ (reference sequence). V was clipped by 1 base and J by 5 bases, with 11 bases between them. The length of the CDR3 is 15 residues. The CDR3 DNA reads as TGTGCCAGCAGCTTAGGGGGTCTGGGGACCGGGGAGCTGTTTTTT. It translates to CASSLGGLGTGELFF.

V is TRBV7-9 and J is TRBJ1-1, with D possibly matching TRBD1 (5 bases). V was pared by 0 bases and J by 1 base, with 15 bases between. Germline CDR1 SEHNR, CDR2 FQNEAQ (reference sequence). The CDR3 is 17 amino acids. The CDR3 reads CASSLAGRRGENTEAFF. In nucleotides, the CDR3 is TGTGCCAGCAGCTTAGCAGGCCGGCGAGGGGAGAACACTGAAGCTTTCTTT. Combining the CDR3 with reference TRBV7-9 and TRBJ1-1 gives the whole variable domain DTGVSQNPRHKITKRGQNVTFRCDPISEHNRLYWYRQTLGQGPEFLTYFQNEAQLEKSRLLSDRFSAERPKGSFSTLEIQRTEQGDSAMYLCASSLAGRRGENTEAFFGQGTRLTVV.

The V gene is TRBV11-3, the J gene TRBJ2-7; TRBD1 matches at 7 bases. This CDR3 contains 12 residues. Germline CDR1 and CDR2: SGHNT and YENEEA. Trimming at V came to 5 bases and at J to 6 bases, leaving 4 bases not matched to a gene. The CDR3 reads CASSPRQGEQYF. The CDR3 DNA reads as TGTGCCAGCAGCCCACGACAGGGCGAGCAGTACTTC.

This chain connects TRBV5-1 to TRBJ1-3; D gene ambiguous. V was trimmed by 4 bases and J by 2 bases, leaving 13 bases between them. The CDR3 runs 15 residues. The germline gives CDR1 SGHRS, CDR2 YFSETQ. CDR3 nucleotide sequence: TGCGCCAGCAGCCTCATGGGGAATACTGGAAACACCATATATTTT. Translation: CASSLMGNTGNTIYF.

The chain joins TRBV6-6 to TRBJ1-5; TRBD1 matches 7 bases. This CDR3 spans 16 amino acids. Losses at the gene ends were 6 bases for V and 0 bases for J; bases not matched to a gene: 8. Looked up from germline, CDR1 is MNHNY and CDR2 is SVGAGI (reference sequence). The CDR3 coding sequence is TGTGCCAGCAGCCGTCGGGACAGCGATAGCAATCAGCCCCAGCATTTT. It specifies CASSRRDSDSNQPQHF.

In nucleotides, the CDR3 is TGCAGCGTCCTGGACATAACGGATTACAATGAGCAGTTCTTC. This gives the protein CSVLDITDYNEQFF. The chain carries TRBV29-1 and TRBJ2-1; a possible D gene is TRBD1 (5 bases). The length of the CDR3 is 14 residues. Trimming removed 6 bases from V and 4 bases from J, with 16 bases in between. From germline, CDR1 is SQVTM and CDR2 ANQGSEA.

As regards this clone: Different DNA sequences within this sample yield the same CDR3. The V and J genes are TRBV30 and TRBJ2-7; 7 bases match TRBD2. Germline V gene data show CDR1 as GTSNPN and CDR2 as SVGIG (reference sequence). CDR3 length: 12 amino acids. With V trimmed by 0 bases and J by 5 bases, 1 base remained unmatched. As DNA, the CDR3 is TGTGCCTGGAGTGTACGGGGGGACGAGCAGTACTTC. Translation: CAWSVRGDEQYF.

The J gene is TRBJ1-5, the V gene TRBV10-3, with a possible D match to TRBD1 (6 bases). V was trimmed by 8 bases and J by 5 bases, leaving 13 bases between them. The CDR3 is 13 residues long. The germline gives CDR1 ENHRY, CDR2 SYGVKD. CDR3 coding DNA: TGTGCCATCGGAGGGGGTCTATATCAGCCCCAGCATTTT. Encoded protein: CAIGGGLYQPQHF.

V is TRBV27 and J is TRBJ1-2, with TRBD1 matching 11 bases. CDR1 is MNHEY and CDR2 is SMNVEV in the germline V gene (reference sequence). The length of the CDR3 is 16 residues. V lost 5 bases to trimming and J lost 1 base; unmatched junction nucleotides: 6. CDR3 nucleotide sequence: TGTGCCAGCAGTCTTCGGACAGGGGGCTTTAACTATGGCTACACCTTC. Translated: CASSLRTGGFNYGYTF.

The CDR3 bases are TGTGCCAGCACGTTAAACGCGAGGGGGACCACCGGGGAGCTGTTTTTT. Translation: CASTLNARGTTGELFF. The V gene is TRBV27, the J gene TRBJ2-2; possibly TRBD1 for D (6 bases). V lost 7 bases and J lost 4, with 19 bases in between. This CDR3 region has 16 residues. The germline V gene has CDR1 MNHEY and CDR2 SMNVEV (reference sequence).

J is TRBJ2-3 and V is TRBV15, with a weak D call TRBD2 (5 bases). This CDR3 has 14 amino acids. In germline, CDR1 is LNHNV, CDR2 YYDKDF (reference sequence). Trimming cost V 2 bases and J 2 bases, with 8 bases left between them. The CDR3 spells CATSRTRNTDTQYF. The CDR3 nucleotides read TGTGCCACCAGCAGAACTAGAAACACAGATACGCAGTATTTT.

The rearrangement uses TRBV11-2 and TRBJ2-7; maybe TRBD1 (5 bases). V was shortened by 7 bases and J by 5 bases, with 12 bases between the two germline ends. Germline assignment: CDR1 SGHAT and CDR2 FQNNGV. The CDR3 sequence is 12 residues long. CDR3 in amino acids: CASTDIHDEQYF. In nucleotides, the CDR3 is TGTGCCAGCACGGACATACACGACGAGCAGTACTTC. The whole variable domain, filled in from reference TRBV11-2 and TRBJ2-7, reads EAGVAQSPRYKIIEKRQSVAFWCNPISGHATLYWYQQILGQGPKLLIQFQNNGVVDDSQLPKDRFSAERLKGVDSTLKIQPAKLEDSAVYLCASTDIHDEQYFGPGTRLTVT.

As DNA, the CDR3 is TGTGCCAGCAGTTCTCGAAAACAGGGGGCTTCTCAGCCCCAGCATTTT. Protein sequence: CASSSRKQGASQPQHF. V and J are TRBV28 and TRBJ1-5, with 9 bases fitting TRBD1. Germline V gene data show CDR1 as MDHEN and CDR2 as SYDVKM. The trim removed 4 bases at V and 6 bases at J, leaving 10 bases unmatched. This CDR3 has 16 residues.

For this clone: Other DNA sequences in this sample translate to the same CDR3. The chain is built from TRBV11-2 and TRBJ2-1; no clear D gene. The CDR3 is 12 amino acids. Trimming left V 3 bases short and J 8 bases short, with 8 bases between. Germline V gene lookup returns CDR1 SGHAT and CDR2 FQNNGV. CDR3 DNA sequence: TGTGCCAGCAGCTTCGGTTACGATGAGCAGTTCTTC. The encoded protein is CASSFGYDEQFF.

The chain carries TRBV9 and TRBJ1-5, with no clear D. The germline gives CDR1 SGDLS, CDR2 YYNGEE. V lost 0 bases, J lost 7 bases, and 8 bases lay in between. This CDR3 has 13 amino acids. CDR3 residues: CASSVAAGQPQHF. CDR3 nucleotides: TGTGCCAGCAGCGTAGCGGCAGGCCAGCCCCAGCATTTT.

V and J are TRBV27 and TRBJ2-1; TRBD2 matches at 9 bases. This CDR3 has 17 amino acids. Germline loops: CDR1 MNHEY, CDR2 SMNVEV (reference sequence). V shed 2 bases, J shed 8 bases, and the junction held 13 bases outside the gene matches. The CDR3: CASSLIGGASGIDEQFF. The CDR3 DNA sequence: TGTGCCAGCAGTTTAATTGGGGGGGCTAGCGGGATTGATGAGCAGTTCTTC.

The chain is built from TRBV28 and TRBJ2-3, with 7 bases matching TRBD2. The CDR3 is 16 amino acids. After removal of 4 bases from V and 6 bases from J, the junction contained 13 bases not matched to a gene. CDR1 is MDHEN and CDR2 is SYDVKM in the germline V gene. As DNA, the CDR3 is TGTGCCAGCAGTTCCCCCCGGCGGGGGATGGCGGATACGCAGTATTTT. Residues: CASSSPRRGMADTQYF.

This chain joins TRBV6-4 and TRBJ2-1; 11 bases fit TRBD2. Looked up from germline, CDR1 is MRHNA and CDR2 is SNTAGT. There are 16 residues in the CDR3. The junction had 4 bases not matched to a gene; V was cut back by 5 bases and J by 1 base. CDR3 loop: CASSKGTSGSYNEQFF. Written as DNA, the CDR3 is TGTGCCAGCAGTAAGGGGACTAGCGGATCCTACAATGAGCAGTTCTTC.

The V call is TRBV29-1, the J call TRBJ1-2; tentative D call: TRBD1 (5 bases). Trimming removed 6 bases at V and 0 bases at J, with 11 bases between. In germline, CDR1 is SQVTM, CDR2 ANQGSEA. This CDR3 contains 13 residues. Here the CDR3 DNA reads TGCAGCGTAGTGGACACCTCTAACTATGGCTACACCTTC. Translating gives CSVVDTSNYGYTF.

The genes are TRBV19 and TRBJ1-1; D gene ambiguous. The CDR3 contains 15 residues. The V end lost 0 bases, the J end lost 2 bases, and 10 bases lay between the germline ends. The germline V gene has CDR1 LNHDA and CDR2 SQIVND (reference sequence). The CDR3 region is CASSIDPYPNTEAFF. CDR3 coding DNA: TGTGCCAGTAGTATAGATCCCTACCCTAACACTGAAGCTTTCTTT.